What follows are 10 T cell receptor beta chains derived from one specimen sequenced in a study of a mutant IDH1 vaccine in newly diagnosed glioma. Libraries were prepared by immunoSEQ multiplex PCR; TCRdb keeps only in-frame clonotypes and omits some of them. The sample consists of around 69,000 clones, around nine tenths of them appearing once. Time point defined: week 35, safety follow-up. Vaccination used 300 ug of mutant IDH1 20-mer peptide per dose, with topical imiquimod. No antigen has been identified for these receptors. Source: PBMCs, taken from a glioma patient whose treatment included an IDH1 peptide vaccine. Receptors originate from a man aged 25-45 years with glioma.

The gene calls are TRBV5-5 and TRBJ2-3; D ambiguous. This CDR3 contains 14 residues. Germline V CDR1 and CDR2: SGHKS, YYEKEE (reference sequence). Trimming pared 0 bases from V and 2 bases from J, leaving 7 bases between. CDR3 sequence reads: CASSLAGSTDTQYF. Written as DNA, the CDR3 is TGTGCCAGCAGCTTGGCAGGATCCACAGATACGCAGTATTTT.

The chain couples TRBV19 to TRBJ2-3; no clear D gene. The CDR3 extends over 14 amino acids. Germline assignment: CDR1 LNHDA and CDR2 SQIVND (reference sequence). V was cut by 3 bases and J by 2 bases, with 9 bases left in between. DNA for the CDR3: TGTGCCAGTAGTATCCTTCGTTCCACAGATACGCAGTATTTT. Protein product: CASSILRSTDTQYF.

The chain has TRBV19 and TRBJ1-5, with TRBD1 matching over 7 bases. The germline gives CDR1 LNHDA, CDR2 SQIVND (reference sequence). The junction had 10 bases not matched to a gene; V was cut back by 6 bases and J by 5 bases. The CDR3 has 15 amino acids. In nucleotides, the CDR3 is TGTGCCAGTAGGGTAACAGGGGATGGTCATCAGCCCCAGCATTTT. Translation gives CASRVTGDGHQPQHF. Based on the CDR3 plus reference TRBV19 and TRBJ1-5, the full variable domain is DGGITQSPKYLFRKEGQNVTLSCEQNLNHDAMYWYRQDPGQGLRLIYYSQIVNDFQKGDIAEGYSVSREKKESFPLTVTSAQKNPTAFYLCASRVTGDGHQPQHFGDGTRLSIL.

The V and J genes are TRBV7-3 and TRBJ1-1; weak D call: TRBD1 (6 bases). V was pared by 1 base and J by 5 bases, with 11 bases between. Germline lookup yields CDR1 SGHTA and CDR2 FQGTGA. The CDR3 is 14 residues long. CDR3 in amino acids: CASSLRGALTEAFF. The CDR3 nucleotides read TGTGCCAGCAGCTTAAGGGGGGCATTAACTGAAGCTTTCTTT.

The chain links TRBV7-2 to TRBJ2-5; TRBD2 matches at 8 bases. V was clipped by 1 base and J by 2 bases; unmatched bases: 6. The CDR3 totals 16 residues. In germline, CDR1 is SGHTA, CDR2 FQGNSA. The CDR3 sequence: CASSLVRGATQETQYF. Here the CDR3 DNA reads TGTGCCAGCAGCTTAGTGCGGGGGGCTACACAAGAGACCCAGTACTTC.

J is TRBJ1-5 and V is TRBV19, with 12 bases aligning to TRBD1. V shed 4 bases, J shed 4 bases, and the junction held 5 bases outside the gene matches. CDR3 length: 16 residues. Germline V gene data show CDR1 as LNHDA and CDR2 as SQIVND (reference sequence). CDR3 loop: CASSRDRGRLNQPQHF. CDR3 DNA: TGTGCCAGTAGTAGGGACAGGGGGCGTCTAAATCAGCCCCAGCATTTT.

This clone is a singleton in its sample. The chain couples TRBV6-4 to TRBJ2-1; D might be TRBD1 (6 bases). The germline CDR1 and CDR2 sequences are MRHNA and SNTAGT. The V end lost 4 bases, the J end lost 5 bases, and 18 bases lay between the germline ends. There are 16 residues in the CDR3. For the CDR3, the DNA is TGTGCCAGCAGTGGCCTTGGACAGTTAGGCAACAATGAGCAGTTCTTC. It translates to CASSGLGQLGNNEQFF.

CDR3: CAWSRGRDNSPLHF. The CDR3 nucleotides read TGTGCCTGGAGCAGGGGGAGGGATAATTCACCCCTCCACTTT. The rearrangement joins TRBV30 to TRBJ1-6; 7 nucleotides line up with TRBD1. Germline loops: CDR1 GTSNPN, CDR2 SVGIG (reference sequence). This CDR3 is built from 14 residues. V lost 3 bases to trimming and J lost 5 bases; unmatched junction nucleotides: 4.

This clone has just a few counts. This chain connects TRBV5-1 to TRBJ2-5, with D unclear. The ends were cut back, 4 bases at V and 5 bases at J, with 15 bases in the middle. The CDR3 sequence is 14 residues long. CDR1 and CDR2 (germline): SGHRS, YFSETQ. CDR3 coding DNA: TGCGCCAGCAGCCCTCTCGACCCCCAGGAGACCCAGTACTTC. Its protein is CASSPLDPQETQYF.

Remarks on this clone: At one end the junction does not follow the germline gene, possibly because of a read error. The chain combines TRBV7-3 with TRBJ2-1; maybe TRBD2 (5 bases). The CDR3 loop spans 14 amino acids. Germline V gives CDR1 SGHTA, CDR2 FQGTGA. The CDR3 here is CASSLSGGYNEQFF. Written as DNA, the CDR3 is TGTGCCAGCAGTTTAAGCGGCGGGTACAATGAGCAGTTCTTC. The whole variable domain, filled in from reference TRBV7-3 and TRBJ2-1, reads GAGVSQTPSNKVTEKGKYVELRCDPISGHTALYWYRQSLGQGPEFLIYFQGTGAADDSGLPNDRFFAVRPEGSVSTLKIQRTERGDSAVYLCASSLSGGYNEQFFGPGTRLTVL.